This T cell receptor (beta chain) was identified during a study of blood T cell repertoires in COVID-19. Whole-study context: Samples of COVID-19 (acute and convalescent) were obtained from the United States, Italy and Spain. The cDNA or gDNA used as material had been derived from T cells, B-cell-depleted T cells, or PBMCs.

As processed by the authors: Amplification of reference gene primers provided the estimated nucleated cell counts. The repertoire was sequenced with immunoSEQ multiplex PCR; TCRdb's copy has only in-frame clones and lacks some. Clone size and V and J calls were adopted from that table, with D and trimming inferred from the DNA. The sample lists tens of thousands of clones, 70% to 90% occurring once. This clonotype originated in a man aged 50-59 years with active COVID-19. The specimen was peripheral blood.

The CDR3 here is CASSPSGTGIDEQFF. CDR3 nucleotides: TGTGCCAGCAGCCCGTCCGGGACAGGGATCGATGAGCAGTTCTTC. This chain joins TRBV7-9 and TRBJ2-1; 9 positions match TRBD1. V shed 5 bases, J shed 8 bases, and the junction held 10 bases outside the gene matches. The CDR3 totals 15 residues. Germline V CDR1 and CDR2: SEHNR, FQNEAQ (reference sequence).